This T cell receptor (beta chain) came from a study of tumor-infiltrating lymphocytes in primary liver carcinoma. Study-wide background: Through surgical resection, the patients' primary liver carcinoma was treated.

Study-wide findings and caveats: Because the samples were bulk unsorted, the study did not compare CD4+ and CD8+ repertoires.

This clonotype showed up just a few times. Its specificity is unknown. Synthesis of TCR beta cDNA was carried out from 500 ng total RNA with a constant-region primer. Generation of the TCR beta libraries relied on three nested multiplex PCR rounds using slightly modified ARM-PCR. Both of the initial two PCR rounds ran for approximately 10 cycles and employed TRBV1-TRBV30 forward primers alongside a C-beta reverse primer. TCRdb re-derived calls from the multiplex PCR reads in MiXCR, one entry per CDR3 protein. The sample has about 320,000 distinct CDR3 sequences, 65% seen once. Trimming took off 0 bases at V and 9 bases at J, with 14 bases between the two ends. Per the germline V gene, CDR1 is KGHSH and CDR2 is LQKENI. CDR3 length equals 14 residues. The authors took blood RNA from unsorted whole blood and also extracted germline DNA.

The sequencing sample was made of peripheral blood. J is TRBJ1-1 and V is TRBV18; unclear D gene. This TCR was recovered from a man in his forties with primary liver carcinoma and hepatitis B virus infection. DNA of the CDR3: TGTGCCAGCTCACCACCGGGAGATTGGGCTCAAGCTTTCTTT. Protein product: CASSPPGDWAQAFF.